The 9 T cell receptor beta chains listed next were all sequenced from one sample in a study of CD8+CD57+ T cells in acquired aplastic anemia. CDR3 and TCR beta VDJ profiling relied on genomic DNA as the template. From the reads, TCRdb called clonotypes with MiXCR, one entry per CDR3 protein. The sample contains roughly 180,000 distinct CDR3 sequences, 64% of which appear only once. Sequences were obtained from sorted CD4+, CD8+, or CD8+CD57+ T cells (not recorded which) from PBMCs. These receptors all come from a human donor with severe aplastic anemia or a healthy control (not recorded which).

This clonotype was detected many times. Here the CDR3 DNA reads TGCGCCAGCAGCCAAGAAACCAGGGACCCTGAAGCTTTCTTT. Its protein is CASSQETRDPEAFF. This rearrangement joins TRBV4-3 to TRBJ1-1; possibly TRBD1 for D (5 bases). The germline V gene encodes CDR1 LGHNA and CDR2 YSLEER. The V gene lost 0 bases and the J gene lost 6 bases, with 11 bases spanning the gap. The CDR3 is 14 residues long.

CDR3 bases: TGTGCCAGCAGCTTGGTGGGGGGTTATAGCTCCTATAATTCACCCCTCCACTTT. This encodes CASSLVGGYSSYNSPLHF. The chain carries TRBV5-8 and TRBJ1-6; TRBD1 might be the D (5 bases). Trimming took off 0 bases at V and 0 bases at J, with 13 bases between the two ends. The CDR3 extends over 18 amino acids. The germline V gene encodes CDR1 SGHTS and CDR2 YDEGEE.

The chain employs TRBV7-2 and TRBJ1-6; a weak D match, TRBD1 (5 bases). V shed 1 base and J shed 5 bases, with 18 bases lying between them. Germline-derived CDR1 and CDR2 are SGHTA and FQGNSA. The CDR3 runs 18 residues. Here the CDR3 DNA reads TGTGCCAGCAGCTTAGAGATGGCTGGGGGGTCCAATAATTCACCCCTCCACTTT. Encoded protein: CASSLEMAGGSNNSPLHF.

The V call is TRBV24-1, the J call TRBJ2-7; possibly TRBD1 or TRBD2 for D (7 bases each). Looked up from germline, CDR1 is KGHDR and CDR2 is SFDVKD. With 9 bases removed from V and 7 bases from J, the gap between germline ends came to 18 bases. CDR3 length: 13 residues. The CDR3 loop is CATGVNQGGEQYF. As DNA, the CDR3 is TGTGCCACCGGGGTAAACCAGGGGGGGGAGCAGTACTTC.

V usage is TRBV7-9 and J usage is TRBJ2-3, with 8 bases aligning to TRBD2. The CDR3 has 17 amino acids. Losses at the gene ends were 3 bases for V and 1 base for J; bases not matched to a gene: 9. Germline-derived CDR1 and CDR2 are SEHNR and FQNEAQ (reference sequence). This CDR3 is CASSFGIAGPGTDTQYF. CDR3 DNA: TGTGCCAGCAGCTTTGGGATAGCGGGGCCCGGCACAGATACGCAGTATTTT. The complete variable domain, with remaining parts taken from reference TRBV7-9 and TRBJ2-3, reads DTGVSQNPRHKITKRGQNVTFRCDPISEHNRLYWYRQTLGQGPEFLTYFQNEAQLEKSRLLSDRFSAERPKGSFSTLEIQRTEQGDSAMYLCASSFGIAGPGTDTQYFGPGTRLTVL.

This clonotype was recorded a few times. V gene TRBV7-8 combines with J gene TRBJ2-4; either TRBD1 or TRBD2 may fit D (6 bases each). The germline gives CDR1 SGHVS, CDR2 FQNEAQ. The germline V and J ends were trimmed by 0 bases and 8 bases, with 14 bases remaining between them. CDR3 length: 15 amino acids. CDR3 DNA sequence: TGTGCCAGCAGCTTAGCGAGGGGGGCAAGTGACATTCAGTACTTC. This codes for CASSLARGASDIQYF.

The gene calls are TRBV19 and TRBJ1-4; tentative D call: TRBD1 (5 bases). CDR3 length equals 15 residues. Germline V gene data show CDR1 as LNHDA and CDR2 as SQIVND (reference sequence). The V and J ends lost 3 bases and 2 bases respectively, with 10 bases between them. CDR3 sequence (DNA): TGTGCCAGTAGTATCGGGGGGACCACTAATGAAAAACTGTTTTTT. Protein sequence: CASSIGGTTNEKLFF. The whole variable domain, filled in from reference TRBV19 and TRBJ1-4, reads DGGITQSPKYLFRKEGQNVTLSCEQNLNHDAMYWYRQDPGQGLRLIYYSQIVNDFQKGDIAEGYSVSREKKESFPLTVTSAQKNPTAFYLCASSIGGTTNEKLFFGSGTQLSVL.

V is TRBV7-9 and J is TRBJ2-3, with D perhaps given as TRBD1 or TRBD2 (8 bases each). There are 18 residues in the CDR3. Germline values: CDR1 SEHNR, CDR2 FQNEAQ (reference sequence). Trimming stripped 3 bases from V and 2 bases from J, with 21 bases between. The CDR3 here is CASSFSSGGRGPTDTQYF. CDR3 bases: TGTGCCAGCAGCTTTTCGAGCGGGGGCAGGGGGCCCACAGATACGCAGTATTTT.

The table lists this clonotype with a few counts. This chain connects TRBV4-3 to TRBJ2-7; 8 positions match TRBD1. CDR1 and CDR2 from the germline V gene are LGHNA and YSLEER. The CDR3 runs 15 residues. V gave up 0 bases and J gave up 4 bases; unmatched junction bases: 5. The CDR3 DNA reads as TGCGCCAGCAGCCAAGAAGGGACAGGAGCATACGAGCAGTACTTC. Encoded protein: CASSQEGTGAYEQYF.